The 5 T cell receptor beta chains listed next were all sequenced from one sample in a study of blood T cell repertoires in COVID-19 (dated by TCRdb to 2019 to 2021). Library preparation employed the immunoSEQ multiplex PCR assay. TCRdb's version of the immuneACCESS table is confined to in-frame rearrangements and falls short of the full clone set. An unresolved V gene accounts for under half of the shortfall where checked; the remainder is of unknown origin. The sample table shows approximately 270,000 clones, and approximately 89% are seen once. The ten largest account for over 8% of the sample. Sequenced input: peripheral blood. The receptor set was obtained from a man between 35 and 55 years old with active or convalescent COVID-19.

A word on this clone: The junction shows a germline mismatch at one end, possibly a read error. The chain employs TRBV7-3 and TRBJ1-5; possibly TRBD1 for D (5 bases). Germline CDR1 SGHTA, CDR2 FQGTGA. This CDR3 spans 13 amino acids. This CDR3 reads CASPHRSNQPQHF. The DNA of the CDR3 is TGTGCCAGCCCCCACAGGAGCAACCAGCCCCAGCATTTT.

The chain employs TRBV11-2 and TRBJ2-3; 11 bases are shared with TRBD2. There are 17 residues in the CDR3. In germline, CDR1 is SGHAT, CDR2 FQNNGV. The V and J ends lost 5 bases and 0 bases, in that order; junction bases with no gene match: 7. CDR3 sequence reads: CASSPGLAGPSTDTQYF. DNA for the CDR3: TGTGCCAGCAGCCCCGGACTAGCGGGCCCAAGCACAGATACGCAGTATTTT.

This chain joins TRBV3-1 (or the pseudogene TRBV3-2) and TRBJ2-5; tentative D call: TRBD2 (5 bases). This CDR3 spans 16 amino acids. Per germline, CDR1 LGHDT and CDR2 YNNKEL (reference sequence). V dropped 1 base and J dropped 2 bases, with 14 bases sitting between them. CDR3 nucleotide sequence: TGTGCCAGCAGCCAAGTTGCGGGTCCACTTCAAGAGACCCAGTACTTC. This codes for CASSQVAGPLQETQYF.

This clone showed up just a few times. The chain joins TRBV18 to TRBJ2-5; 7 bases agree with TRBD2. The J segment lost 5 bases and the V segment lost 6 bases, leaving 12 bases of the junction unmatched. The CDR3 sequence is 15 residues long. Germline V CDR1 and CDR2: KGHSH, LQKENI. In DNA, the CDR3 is TGTGCCAGCTCCCCTGCCGGGGGGAAGAGGGAGACCCAGTACTTC. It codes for CASSPAGGKRETQYF.

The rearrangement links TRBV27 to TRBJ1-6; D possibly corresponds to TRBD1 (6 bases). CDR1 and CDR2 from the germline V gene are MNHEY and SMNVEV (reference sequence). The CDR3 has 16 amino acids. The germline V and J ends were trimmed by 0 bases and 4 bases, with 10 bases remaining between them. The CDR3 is CASSLSPDSYNSPLHF. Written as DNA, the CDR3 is TGTGCCAGCAGTTTATCGCCGGACAGTTATAATTCACCCCTCCACTTT.